These T cell receptor beta chains were read from a single sample in a study of response to subunit inactivated influenza vaccine. TCRdb re-called the RT-PCR reads through MiXCR, storing one row per CDR3 protein. This sample has roughly 500,000 distinct CDR3 sequences, with approximately 17% found just once. The source was CD4+ T cells sorted from PBMCs, collected around 25 months after vaccination. These receptors were collected from a man between 50 and 69 years old who received an inactivated influenza vaccine. Both conserved end residues are part of each CDR3. The D gene is left open where the match is weak. Expanded clones are given a class, and other clones once, few, many or no size at all.

CDR3aa: CASSQDPANYEQYF; CDR3nt: TGTGCCAGTAGTCAGGACCCAGCTAACTACGAGCAGTACTTC; abundance: few; v_gene: TRBV19; d_gene: -; j_gene: TRBJ2-7
CDR3aa: CAIRPAGAYGVTQYF; CDR3nt: TGTGCCATCAGACCGGCCGGGGCCTATGGGGTGACCCAGTACTTC; abundance: few; v_gene: TRBV10-3; d_gene: -; j_gene: TRBJ2-5
CDR3aa: CASRRTGEDGYTF; CDR3nt: TGTGCCAGCAGACGGACAGGGGAGGATGGCTACACCTTC; abundance: few; v_gene: TRBV12-3/TRBV12-4; d_gene: TRBD1; j_gene: TRBJ1-2
CDR3aa: CSARSGAYNEQFF; CDR3nt: TGCAGTGCTCGTAGCGGGGCTTACAATGAGCAGTTCTTC; abundance: few; v_gene: TRBV20-1; d_gene: TRBD2; j_gene: TRBJ2-1
CDR3aa: CASSLTGGDRSPLHF; CDR3nt: TGCGCCAGCAGCCTCACCGGGGGTGATCGTTCACCCCTCCACTTT; abundance: -; v_gene: TRBV5-1; d_gene: -; j_gene: TRBJ1-6
CDR3aa: CASSTPRGGYNEQFF; CDR3nt: TGTGCCAGCAGTACGCCTCGGGGGGGCTACAATGAGCAGTTCTTC; abundance: -; v_gene: TRBV6-2/TRBV6-3; d_gene: TRBD2; j_gene: TRBJ2-1
CDR3aa: CASSPETTDTQYF; CDR3nt: TGTGCCAGCTCACCAGAGACCACAGATACGCAGTATTTT; abundance: few; v_gene: TRBV18; d_gene: -; j_gene: TRBJ2-3
CDR3aa: CASSLGGGGMTEAFF; CDR3nt: TGCGCCAGCAGCTTGGGAGGGGGCGGGATGACTGAAGCTTTCTTT; abundance: -; v_gene: TRBV5-1; d_gene: TRBD1; j_gene: TRBJ1-1
CDR3aa: CASSFGGGHGELFF; CDR3nt: TGTGCCAGCAGCTTCGGGGGAGGCCACGGGGAGCTGTTTTTT; abundance: few; v_gene: TRBV5-4; d_gene: -; j_gene: TRBJ2-2
CDR3aa: CSATTIQGWSYNEQFF; CDR3nt: TGCAGTGCTACCACCATACAGGGGTGGTCCTACAATGAGCAGTTCTTC; abundance: -; v_gene: TRBV20-1; d_gene: TRBD1; j_gene: TRBJ2-1
CDR3aa: CASSYGRWSETQYF; CDR3nt: TGTGCCAGCAGTTACGGTCGGTGGTCGGAGACCCAGTACTTC; abundance: -; v_gene: TRBV6-5; d_gene: -; j_gene: TRBJ2-5
CDR3aa: CASSYGTANEQFF; CDR3nt: TGCGCCAGCAGCTATGGGACAGCTAATGAGCAGTTCTTC; abundance: few; v_gene: TRBV5-1; d_gene: TRBD1; j_gene: TRBJ2-1
CDR3aa: CASQADSSNQPQHF; CDR3nt: TGTGCGTCGCAAGCGGACAGTAGCAATCAGCCCCAGCATTTT; abundance: many; v_gene: TRBV7-9; d_gene: -; j_gene: TRBJ1-5
CDR3aa: CASSLNFPSAEETQYF; CDR3nt: TGCGCCAGCAGCTTAAACTTCCCCTCAGCGGAAGAGACCCAGTACTTC; abundance: few; v_gene: TRBV5-1; d_gene: -; j_gene: TRBJ2-5
CDR3aa: CAVADRTGELFF; CDR3nt: TGTGCCGTCGCCGACAGAACCGGGGAGCTGTTTTTT; abundance: -; v_gene: TRBV2; d_gene: -; j_gene: TRBJ2-2
CDR3aa: CASRERGHFTDTQYF; CDR3nt: TGTGCCAGCAGGGAACGGGGTCACTTCACAGATACGCAGTATTTT; abundance: few; v_gene: TRBV2; d_gene: -; j_gene: TRBJ2-3
CDR3aa: CASRPQRGTHTDTQYF; CDR3nt: TGTGCCAGCAGACCCCAGCGGGGGACCCACACAGATACGCAGTATTTT; abundance: few; v_gene: TRBV7-9; d_gene: TRBD2; j_gene: TRBJ2-3
CDR3aa: CASSDRSLNEKLFF; CDR3nt: TGTGCCAGCAGTGACAGGAGCCTTAATGAAAAACTGTTTTTT; abundance: few; v_gene: TRBV6-1; d_gene: -; j_gene: TRBJ1-4
CDR3aa: CASSLTGLLTQPQHF; CDR3nt: TGTGCCAGCAGTTTAACTGGGTTACTTACTCAGCCCCAGCATTTT; abundance: -; v_gene: TRBV12-3/TRBV12-4; d_gene: -; j_gene: TRBJ1-5
CDR3aa: CAISEGQYSNQPQHF; CDR3nt: TGTGCCATCAGTGAGGGACAGTATAGCAATCAGCCCCAGCATTTT; abundance: many; v_gene: TRBV10-3; d_gene: -; j_gene: TRBJ1-5
CDR3aa: CASSSIRGETQYF; CDR3nt: TGTGCCAGCAGCTCCATCAGGGGAGAGACCCAGTACTTC; abundance: few; v_gene: TRBV11-2; d_gene: -; j_gene: TRBJ2-5
CDR3aa: CSASSGGGTDTQYF; CDR3nt: TGCAGTGCTAGTAGTGGAGGGGGGACAGATACGCAGTATTTT; abundance: few; v_gene: TRBV20-1; d_gene: -; j_gene: TRBJ2-3
CDR3aa: CSVEQGARSYNEQFF; CDR3nt: TGCAGCGTCGAACAGGGGGCGCGATCCTACAATGAGCAGTTCTTC; abundance: few; v_gene: TRBV29-1; d_gene: TRBD1; j_gene: TRBJ2-1
CDR3aa: CATSRDPGGLRPLHF; CDR3nt: TGTGCCACCAGCAGAGACCCGGGGGGCCTTAGGCCCCTCCACTTT; abundance: few; v_gene: TRBV15; d_gene: -; j_gene: TRBJ1-6
CDR3aa: CSARDSNPEGIYNEQFF; CDR3nt: TGCAGTGCTAGAGATTCCAATCCGGAGGGGATCTACAATGAGCAGTTCTTC; abundance: -; v_gene: TRBV20-1; d_gene: -; j_gene: TRBJ2-1
CDR3aa: CSVEGRYQETQYF; CDR3nt: TGCAGCGTTGAGGGGCGGTACCAAGAGACCCAGTACTTC; abundance: -; v_gene: TRBV29-1; d_gene: -; j_gene: TRBJ2-5
CDR3aa: CASSLAQTYEQYF; CDR3nt: TGTGCCAGCAGCTTAGCACAGACCTACGAGCAGTACTTC; abundance: many; v_gene: TRBV7-2; d_gene: -; j_gene: TRBJ2-7
CDR3aa: CASSESGTPRGNSPLHF; CDR3nt: TGTGCCAGCAGTGAATCCGGGACACCAAGGGGTAATTCACCCCTCCACTTT; abundance: few; v_gene: TRBV25-1; d_gene: -; j_gene: TRBJ1-6
CDR3aa: CASSEVQSTEAFF; CDR3nt: TGTGCCAGCAGTGAGGTACAAAGCACTGAAGCTTTCTTT; abundance: few; v_gene: TRBV6-1; d_gene: -; j_gene: TRBJ1-1
CDR3aa: CAMSGTGRNEQFF; CDR3nt: TGTGCCATGTCCGGGACAGGGCGAAACGAGCAGTTCTTC; abundance: many; v_gene: TRBV10-3; d_gene: TRBD1; j_gene: TRBJ2-1
CDR3aa: CASRGVGQLNEQFF; CDR3nt: TGTGCCAGCAGGGGGGTCGGCCAGCTCAATGAGCAGTTCTTC; abundance: few; v_gene: TRBV7-6; d_gene: -; j_gene: TRBJ2-1
CDR3aa: CASSSRFDPPLGEQYF; CDR3nt: TGCGCCAGCAGCTCTAGGTTCGACCCTCCTCTAGGCGAGCAGTACTTC; abundance: -; v_gene: TRBV5-1; d_gene: -; j_gene: TRBJ2-7
CDR3aa: CASSGSTAGSGEQYF; CDR3nt: TGTGCCAGCAGTGGATCTACAGCGGGTTCGGGGGAGCAGTACTTC; abundance: -; v_gene: TRBV6-1; d_gene: -; j_gene: TRBJ2-7
CDR3aa: CASSQGDRADSYEQYF; CDR3nt: TGTGCCAGCAGCCAAGGGGACAGGGCAGACTCCTACGAGCAGTACTTC; abundance: -; v_gene: TRBV4-2; d_gene: TRBD1; j_gene: TRBJ2-7
CDR3aa: CASSRTGHYNEQFF; CDR3nt: TGTGCCAGCAGCCGGACGGGACACTACAATGAGCAGTTCTTC; abundance: many; v_gene: TRBV27; d_gene: -; j_gene: TRBJ2-1
CDR3aa: CSVVEPGQGLDTQYF; CDR3nt: TGCAGCGTTGTAGAACCGGGACAGGGGTTAGATACGCAGTATTTT; abundance: -; v_gene: TRBV29-1; d_gene: TRBD1; j_gene: TRBJ2-3
CDR3aa: CATSILQGSGELFF; CDR3nt: TGTGCCACCAGCATATTACAGGGGTCCGGGGAGCTGTTTTTT; abundance: few; v_gene: TRBV15; d_gene: TRBD1; j_gene: TRBJ2-2
CDR3aa: CASSSYIGELFF; CDR3nt: TGTGCCAGCAGTTCTTATATCGGGGAGCTGTTTTTT; abundance: few; v_gene: TRBV12-3/TRBV12-4; d_gene: -; j_gene: TRBJ2-2
CDR3aa: CASSLTAQGDAGELFF; CDR3nt: TGTGCCAGCAGCTTAACCGCACAGGGTGATGCCGGGGAGCTGTTTTTT; abundance: -; v_gene: TRBV7-3; d_gene: -; j_gene: TRBJ2-2
CDR3aa: CASSFGPVNTGELFF; CDR3nt: TGTGCCAGCAGTTTCGGTCCAGTGAACACCGGGGAGCTGTTTTTT; abundance: few; v_gene: TRBV12-3/TRBV12-4; d_gene: -; j_gene: TRBJ2-2
CDR3aa: CASSPRGFRSNTGELFF; CDR3nt: TGTGCCAGCAGCCCTCGCGGGTTCCGTAGTAACACCGGGGAGCTGTTTTTT; abundance: -; v_gene: TRBV11-2; d_gene: -; j_gene: TRBJ2-2
CDR3aa: CASSQTGQGAKGYTF; CDR3nt: TGTGCCAGCAGCCAGACGGGACAGGGGGCCAAAGGCTACACCTTC; abundance: few; v_gene: TRBV7-2; d_gene: TRBD1; j_gene: TRBJ1-2
CDR3aa: CASRKEPDNSYEQYF; CDR3nt: TGTGCCAGCAGGAAAGAGCCGGACAACTCCTACGAGCAGTACTTC; abundance: few; v_gene: TRBV4-2; d_gene: -; j_gene: TRBJ2-7
CDR3aa: CASSPEGAKNEQFF; CDR3nt: TGCGCCAGCAGCCCGGAGGGGGCGAAGAATGAGCAGTTCTTC; abundance: few; v_gene: TRBV5-1; d_gene: -; j_gene: TRBJ2-1
CDR3aa: CATTGLAGVNEQFF; CDR3nt: TGTGCCACAACGGGACTAGCGGGAGTCAATGAGCAGTTCTTC; abundance: -; v_gene: TRBV24-1; d_gene: TRBD2; j_gene: TRBJ2-1
CDR3aa: CASSYAGRYAKGYTF; CDR3nt: TGTGCCAGCAGTTACGCCGGGAGATACGCTAAAGGCTACACCTTC; abundance: many; v_gene: TRBV6-5; d_gene: -; j_gene: TRBJ1-2
CDR3aa: CASSPQGHGSPLHF; CDR3nt: TGTGCCAGCAGTCCCCAGGGGCATGGTTCACCCCTCCACTTT; abundance: -; v_gene: TRBV12-3/TRBV12-4; d_gene: -; j_gene: TRBJ1-6
CDR3aa: CSARRGTNSADTQYF; CDR3nt: TGCAGTGCTAGACGGGGGACGAACTCGGCAGATACGCAGTATTTT; abundance: few; v_gene: TRBV20-1; d_gene: -; j_gene: TRBJ2-3